These 7 T cell receptor beta chains were sequenced from one sample in a study of cytomegalovirus exposure and HLA in healthy donors. The protocol was immunoSEQ multiplex PCR, while the TCRdb copy is restricted to in-frame clones and leaves out a portion. The table lists roughly 77,000 clones, 85% to 95% of them singletons. Sequences were obtained from PBMCs. All receptors come from a woman between 18 and 29 years old in good health and CMV-seronegative.

The chain employs TRBV29-1 and TRBJ2-1; 7 bases are shared with TRBD1. CDR3 length equals 11 residues. The germline gives CDR1 SQVTM, CDR2 ANQGSEA. V lost 8 bases, J lost 15 bases, and 13 bases stayed unmatched. The CDR3 bases are TGCAGCCCCGGATGGGGGACAGTTAGGTTCTTC. The encoded protein is CSPGWGTVRFF.

The chain recombines TRBV29-1 with TRBJ1-4; 7 positions match TRBD1. The V and J ends lost 6 bases and 7 bases, in that order; junction bases with no gene match: 8. Germline loops: CDR1 SQVTM, CDR2 ANQGSEA. CDR3 length equals 13 residues. The CDR3 region has the DNA TGCAGCGTCGCTAACAGGGGAAGTGAAAAACTGTTTTTT. Translation: CSVANRGSEKLFF.

The CDR3 is CSVGQGRQPQHF. The CDR3 DNA is TGCAGCGTAGGGCAGGGCCGTCAGCCCCAGCATTTT. The chain has TRBV29-1 and TRBJ1-5; possibly TRBD1 for D (5 bases). Trimming stripped 6 bases from V and 6 bases from J, with 12 bases between. The CDR3 is 12 amino acids. CDR1 and CDR2 from the germline V gene are SQVTM and ANQGSEA.

Here the CDR3 reads CASSPPRAEGTDTQYF. CDR3 DNA sequence: TGCGCCAGCAGCCCTCCCCGGGCGGAGGGCACAGATACGCAGTATTTT. The chain uses TRBV4-1 and TRBJ2-3, with D maybe TRBD2 (5 bases). The CDR3 has 16 amino acids. The V gene lost 4 bases and the J gene lost 1 base, with 15 bases spanning the gap. Looked up from germline, CDR1 is MGHRA and CDR2 is YSYEKL.

V usage is TRBV15 and J usage is TRBJ2-2; TRBD1 matches 9 bases. Germline V CDR1 and CDR2: LNHNV, YYDKDF (reference sequence). The V and J ends lost 1 base and 0 bases, in that order; junction bases with no gene match: 0. This CDR3 region has 16 residues. This chain's CDR3 is CATSRGDRANTGELFF. The CDR3 DNA is TGTGCCACCAGCAGAGGGGACAGGGCGAACACCGGGGAGCTGTTTTTT.

The CDR3 is CASALGSSGNTIYF. CDR3 DNA sequence: TGTGCCAGTGCCCTCGGTAGCTCTGGAAACACCATATATTTT. This rearrangement joins TRBV6-5 to TRBJ1-3; D unclear. The V and J ends lost 9 bases and 0 bases respectively, with 12 bases between them. The CDR3 is 14 amino acids. Germline V gene sequence: CDR1 MNHEY, CDR2 SVGAGI.

A single count supports this clone. The chain is built from TRBV28 and TRBJ2-3; 7 bases line up with TRBD1. V was clipped by 6 bases and J by 6 bases; unmatched bases: 12. The germline gives CDR1 MDHEN, CDR2 SYDVKM. There are 15 residues in the CDR3. In DNA, the CDR3 is TGTGCCAGCAGCCGACAGGGAGATAAATCTGATACGCAGTATTTT. This codes for CASSRQGDKSDTQYF. Full variable domain (missing parts from reference TRBV28 and TRBJ2-3): DVKVTQSSRYLVKRTGEKVFLECVQDMDHENMFWYRQDPGLGLRLIYFSYDVKMKEKGDIPEGYSVSREKKERFSLILESASTNQTSMYLCASSRQGDKSDTQYFGPGTRLTVL.